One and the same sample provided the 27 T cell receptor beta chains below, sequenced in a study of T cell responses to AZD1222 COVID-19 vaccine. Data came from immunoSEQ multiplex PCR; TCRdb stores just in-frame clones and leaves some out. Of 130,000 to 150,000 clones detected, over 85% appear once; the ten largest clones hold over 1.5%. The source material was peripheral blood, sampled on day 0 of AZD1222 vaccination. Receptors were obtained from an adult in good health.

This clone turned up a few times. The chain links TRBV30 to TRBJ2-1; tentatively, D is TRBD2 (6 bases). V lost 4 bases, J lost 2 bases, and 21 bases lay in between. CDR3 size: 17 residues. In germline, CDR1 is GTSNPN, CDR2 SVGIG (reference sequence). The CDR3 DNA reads TGTGCCTGGAAGCAATTGAGTGGTAGCGGCACCTACAATGAGCAGTTCTTC. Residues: CAWKQLSGSGTYNEQFF.

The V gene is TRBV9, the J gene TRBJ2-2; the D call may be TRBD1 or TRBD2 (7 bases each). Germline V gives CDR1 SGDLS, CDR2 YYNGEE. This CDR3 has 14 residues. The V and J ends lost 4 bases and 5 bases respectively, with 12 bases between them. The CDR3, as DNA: TGTGCCAGCAGCCCAGGGGGGGGTACCGGGGAGCTGTTTTTT. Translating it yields CASSPGGGTGELFF.

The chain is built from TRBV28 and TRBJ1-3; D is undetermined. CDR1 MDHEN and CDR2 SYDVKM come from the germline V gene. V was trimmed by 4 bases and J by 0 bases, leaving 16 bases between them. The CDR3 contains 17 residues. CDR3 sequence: CASSSLEGGASGNTIYF. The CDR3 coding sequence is TGTGCCAGCAGTTCACTTGAGGGAGGTGCCTCTGGAAACACCATATATTTT. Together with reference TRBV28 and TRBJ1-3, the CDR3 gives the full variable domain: DVKVTQSSRYLVKRTGEKVFLECVQDMDHENMFWYRQDPGLGLRLIYFSYDVKMKEKGDIPEGYSVSREKKERFSLILESASTNQTSMYLCASSSLEGGASGNTIYFGEGSWLTVV.

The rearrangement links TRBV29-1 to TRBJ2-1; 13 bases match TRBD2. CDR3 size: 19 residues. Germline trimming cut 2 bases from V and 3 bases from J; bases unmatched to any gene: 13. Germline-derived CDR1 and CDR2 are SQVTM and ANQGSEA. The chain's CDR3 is CSVESPTSGRVDFYNEQFF. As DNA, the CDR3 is TGCAGCGTTGAATCGCCCACTAGCGGGAGGGTAGATTTCTACAATGAGCAGTTCTTC.

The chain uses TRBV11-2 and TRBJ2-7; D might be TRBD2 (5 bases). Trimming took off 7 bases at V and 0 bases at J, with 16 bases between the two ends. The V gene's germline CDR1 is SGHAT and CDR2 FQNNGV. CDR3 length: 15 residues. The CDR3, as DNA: TGTGCCAGCATCAACCCCGGACGGGACTCCTACGAGCAGTACTTC. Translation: CASINPGRDSYEQYF.

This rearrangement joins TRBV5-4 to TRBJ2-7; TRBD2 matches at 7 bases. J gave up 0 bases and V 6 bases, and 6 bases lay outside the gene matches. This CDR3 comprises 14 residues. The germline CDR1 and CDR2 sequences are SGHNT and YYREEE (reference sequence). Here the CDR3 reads CASKPSGTSYEQYF. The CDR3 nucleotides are TGTGCCAGCAAACCCAGCGGGACCTCCTACGAGCAGTACTTC.

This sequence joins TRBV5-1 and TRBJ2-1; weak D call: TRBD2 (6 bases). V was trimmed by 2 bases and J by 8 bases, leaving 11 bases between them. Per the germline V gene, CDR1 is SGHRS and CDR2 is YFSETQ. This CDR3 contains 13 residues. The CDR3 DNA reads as TGCGCCAGCAGCTTCGGGAGCGGCGATGAGCAGTTCTTC. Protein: CASSFGSGDEQFF.

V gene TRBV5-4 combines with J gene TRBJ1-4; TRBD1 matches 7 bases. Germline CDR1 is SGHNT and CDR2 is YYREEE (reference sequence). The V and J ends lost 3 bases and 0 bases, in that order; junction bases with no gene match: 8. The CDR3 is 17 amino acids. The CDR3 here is CASSSTGTVSTNEKLFF. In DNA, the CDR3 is TGTGCCAGCAGCTCAACCGGGACAGTCTCAACTAATGAAAAACTGTTTTTT.

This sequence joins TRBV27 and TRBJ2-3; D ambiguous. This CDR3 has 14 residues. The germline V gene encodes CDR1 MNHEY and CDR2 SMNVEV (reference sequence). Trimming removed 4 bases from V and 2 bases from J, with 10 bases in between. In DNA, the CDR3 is TGTGCCAGCAGTTCCCAGGCTCCCACAGATACGCAGTATTTT. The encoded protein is CASSSQAPTDTQYF.

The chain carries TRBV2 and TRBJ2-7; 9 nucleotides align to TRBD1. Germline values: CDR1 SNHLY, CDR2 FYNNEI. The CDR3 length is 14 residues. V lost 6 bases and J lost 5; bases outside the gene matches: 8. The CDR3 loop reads CASSQPGTGNEQYF. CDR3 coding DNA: TGTGCCAGCAGCCAACCCGGGACAGGGAACGAGCAGTACTTC.

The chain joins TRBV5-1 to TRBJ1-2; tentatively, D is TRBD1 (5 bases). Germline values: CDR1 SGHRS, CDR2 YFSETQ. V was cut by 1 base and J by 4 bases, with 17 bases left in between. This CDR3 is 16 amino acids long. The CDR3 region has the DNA TGCGCCAGCAGCTTGAAGACAGTCGAAGACCCCTATGGCTACACCTTC. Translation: CASSLKTVEDPYGYTF.

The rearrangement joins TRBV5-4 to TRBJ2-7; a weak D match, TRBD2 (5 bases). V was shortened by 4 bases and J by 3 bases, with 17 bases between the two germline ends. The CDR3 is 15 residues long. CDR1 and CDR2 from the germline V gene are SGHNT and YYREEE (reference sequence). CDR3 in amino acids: CASSLSPRRFYEQYF. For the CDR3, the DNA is TGTGCCAGCAGCCTCAGCCCCCGGAGGTTCTACGAGCAGTACTTC.

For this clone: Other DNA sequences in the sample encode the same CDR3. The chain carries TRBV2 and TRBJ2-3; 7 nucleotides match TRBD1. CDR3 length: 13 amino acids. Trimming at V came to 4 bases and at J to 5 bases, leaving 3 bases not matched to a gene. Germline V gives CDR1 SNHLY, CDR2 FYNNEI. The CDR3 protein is CASSGQGRDTQYF. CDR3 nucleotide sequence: TGTGCCAGCAGTGGACAGGGCAGAGATACGCAGTATTTT.

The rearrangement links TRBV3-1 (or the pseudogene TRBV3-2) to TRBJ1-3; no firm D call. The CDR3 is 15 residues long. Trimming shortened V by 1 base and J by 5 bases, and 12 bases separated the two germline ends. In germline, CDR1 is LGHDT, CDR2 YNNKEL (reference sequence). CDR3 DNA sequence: TGTGCCAGCAGCCAAGTTGCGCGAGGAAGAAACACCATATATTTT. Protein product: CASSQVARGRNTIYF.

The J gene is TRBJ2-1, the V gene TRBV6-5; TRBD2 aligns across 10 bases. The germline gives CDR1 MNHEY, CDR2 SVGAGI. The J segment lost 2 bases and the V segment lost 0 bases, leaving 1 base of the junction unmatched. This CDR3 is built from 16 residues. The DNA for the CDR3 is TGTGCCAGCAGTTACTCGAGCGGGAGGGCCTACAATGAGCAGTTCTTC. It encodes CASSYSSGRAYNEQFF.

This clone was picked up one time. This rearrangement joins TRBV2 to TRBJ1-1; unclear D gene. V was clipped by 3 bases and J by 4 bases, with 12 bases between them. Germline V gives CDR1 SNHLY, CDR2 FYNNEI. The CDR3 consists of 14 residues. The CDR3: CASSDDRFGTEAFF. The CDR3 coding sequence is TGTGCCAGCAGTGACGACCGCTTCGGCACTGAAGCTTTCTTT.

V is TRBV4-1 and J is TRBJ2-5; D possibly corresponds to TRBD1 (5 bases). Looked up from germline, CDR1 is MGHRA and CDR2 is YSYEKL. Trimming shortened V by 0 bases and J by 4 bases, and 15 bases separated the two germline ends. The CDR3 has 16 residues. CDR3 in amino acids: CASSQEPTGPRETQYF. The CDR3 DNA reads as TGCGCCAGCAGCCAAGAGCCAACAGGCCCACGAGAGACCCAGTACTTC.

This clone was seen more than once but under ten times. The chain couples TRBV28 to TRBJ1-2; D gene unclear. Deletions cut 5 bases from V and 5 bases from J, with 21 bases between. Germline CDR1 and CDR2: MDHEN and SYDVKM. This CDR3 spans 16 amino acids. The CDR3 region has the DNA TGTGCCAGCAGTATCGGTGGGGAATCGATAGTTTATGGCTACACCTTC. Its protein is CASSIGGESIVYGYTF.

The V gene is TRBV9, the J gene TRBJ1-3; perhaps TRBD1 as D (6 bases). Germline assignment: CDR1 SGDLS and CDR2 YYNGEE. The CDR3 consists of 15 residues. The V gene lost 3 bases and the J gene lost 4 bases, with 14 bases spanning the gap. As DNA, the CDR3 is TGTGCCAGCAGCGCAGCGTGGGGGCGCGGAAACACCATATATTTT. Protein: CASSAAWGRGNTIYF.

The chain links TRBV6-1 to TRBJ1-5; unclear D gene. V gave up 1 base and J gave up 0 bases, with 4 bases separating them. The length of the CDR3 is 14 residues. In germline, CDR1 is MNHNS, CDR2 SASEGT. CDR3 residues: CASSEVNSNQPQHF. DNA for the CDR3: TGTGCCAGCAGTGAAGTGAATAGCAATCAGCCCCAGCATTTT.

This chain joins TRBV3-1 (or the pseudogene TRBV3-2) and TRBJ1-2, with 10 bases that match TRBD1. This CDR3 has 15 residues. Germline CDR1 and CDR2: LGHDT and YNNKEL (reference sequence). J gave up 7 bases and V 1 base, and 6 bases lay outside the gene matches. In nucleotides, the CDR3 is TGTGCCAGCAGCCAAGGGTGGACAGGGGGGATTGGCTACACCTTC. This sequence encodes CASSQGWTGGIGYTF.

The CDR3 DNA sequence: TGTGCCAGCAGTCACAGGGGCCGTAGCAATCAGCCCCAGCATTTT. It codes for CASSHRGRSNQPQHF. This sequence joins TRBV28 and TRBJ1-5, with 7 bases aligning to TRBD1. Germline CDR1 and CDR2: MDHEN and SYDVKM. The CDR3 has 15 amino acids. Unmatched junction bases numbered 4, after V lost 5 bases and J lost 0 bases. The entire variable domain, with the rest obtained from reference TRBV28 and TRBJ1-5, is as follows: DVKVTQSSRYLVKRTGEKVFLECVQDMDHENMFWYRQDPGLGLRLIYFSYDVKMKEKGDIPEGYSVSREKKERFSLILESASTNQTSMYLCASSHRGRSNQPQHFGDGTRLSIL.

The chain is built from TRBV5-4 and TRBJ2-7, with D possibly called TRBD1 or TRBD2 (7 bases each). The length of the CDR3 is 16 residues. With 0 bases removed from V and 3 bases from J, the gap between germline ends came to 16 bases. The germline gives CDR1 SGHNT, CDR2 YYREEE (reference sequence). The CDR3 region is CASSLGGGGEYYEQYF. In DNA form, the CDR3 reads TGTGCCAGCAGCTTGGGGGGAGGGGGCGAATACTACGAGCAGTACTTC.

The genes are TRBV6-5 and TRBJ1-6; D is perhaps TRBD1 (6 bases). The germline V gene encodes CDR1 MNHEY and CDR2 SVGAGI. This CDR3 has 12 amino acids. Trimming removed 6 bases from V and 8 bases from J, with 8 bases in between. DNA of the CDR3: TGTGCCAGCAGGCAGGGGCATTCACCCCTCCACTTT. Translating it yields CASRQGHSPLHF.

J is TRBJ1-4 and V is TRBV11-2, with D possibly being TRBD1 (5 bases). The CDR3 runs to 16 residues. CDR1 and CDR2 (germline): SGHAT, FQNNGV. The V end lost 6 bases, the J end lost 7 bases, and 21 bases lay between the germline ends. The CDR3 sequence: CASRVGRRGDGEKLFF. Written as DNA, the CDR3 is TGTGCCAGCAGGGTAGGCCGGAGGGGCGATGGTGAAAAACTGTTTTTT.

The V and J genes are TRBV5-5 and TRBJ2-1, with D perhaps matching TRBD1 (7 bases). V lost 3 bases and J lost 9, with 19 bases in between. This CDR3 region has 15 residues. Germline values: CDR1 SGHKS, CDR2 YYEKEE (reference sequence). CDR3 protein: CASSSPRGRLGEQFF. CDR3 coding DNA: TGTGCCAGCAGCTCCCCCAGGGGGAGGCTGGGTGAGCAGTTCTTC.

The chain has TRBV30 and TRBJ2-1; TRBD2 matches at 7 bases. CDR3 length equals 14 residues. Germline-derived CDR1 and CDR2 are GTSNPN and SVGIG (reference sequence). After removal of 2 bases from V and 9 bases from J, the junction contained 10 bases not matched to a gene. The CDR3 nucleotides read TGTGCCTGGAGTCAAGGAAGGTGGGAGGGTGAGCAGTTCTTC. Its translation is CAWSQGRWEGEQFF.